These 3 T cell receptor beta chains originate from one sample sequenced in a study of cytomegalovirus exposure and HLA in healthy donors. The primer mix had 60 Vbeta and 13 Jbeta primers. Assay used: immunoSEQ multiplex PCR; TCRdb lists only in-frame clones, some missing. The profile covers about 160,000 clones, with 75% appearing a single time and just under 3% taken by the ten largest. The sample comprised PBMCs. The receptors come from a woman in her forties or fifties in good health and CMV-seropositive.

The chain links TRBV9 to TRBJ1-1; D is ambiguous. V gave up 0 bases and J gave up 0 bases, with 6 bases separating them. CDR1 and CDR2 from the germline V gene are SGDLS and YYNGEE. The CDR3 length is 14 residues. CDR3: CASSVGAMNTEAFF. The DNA of the CDR3 is TGTGCCAGCAGCGTAGGGGCCATGAACACTGAAGCTTTCTTT.

This clone was picked up one time. The J gene is TRBJ1-1, the V gene TRBV12-5; TRBD1 is a possible D gene (5 bases). Trimming pared 0 bases from V and 4 bases from J, leaving 15 bases between. The CDR3 totals 16 residues. Per germline, CDR1 LGHNT and CDR2 FRNRAP. The CDR3 here is CASGLVLGGLATEAFF. CDR3 DNA sequence: TGTGCTAGTGGTTTGGTACTGGGGGGTCTGGCCACTGAAGCTTTCTTT.

The V call is TRBV9, the J call TRBJ2-3; D gene uncertain. Germline V gene data show CDR1 as SGDLS and CDR2 as YYNGEE. The CDR3 contains 15 residues. V was trimmed by 0 bases and J by 0 bases, leaving 8 bases between them. The CDR3 reads CASSVAGHSTDTQYF. CDR3 in DNA: TGTGCCAGCAGCGTAGCAGGTCATAGCACAGATACGCAGTATTTT.